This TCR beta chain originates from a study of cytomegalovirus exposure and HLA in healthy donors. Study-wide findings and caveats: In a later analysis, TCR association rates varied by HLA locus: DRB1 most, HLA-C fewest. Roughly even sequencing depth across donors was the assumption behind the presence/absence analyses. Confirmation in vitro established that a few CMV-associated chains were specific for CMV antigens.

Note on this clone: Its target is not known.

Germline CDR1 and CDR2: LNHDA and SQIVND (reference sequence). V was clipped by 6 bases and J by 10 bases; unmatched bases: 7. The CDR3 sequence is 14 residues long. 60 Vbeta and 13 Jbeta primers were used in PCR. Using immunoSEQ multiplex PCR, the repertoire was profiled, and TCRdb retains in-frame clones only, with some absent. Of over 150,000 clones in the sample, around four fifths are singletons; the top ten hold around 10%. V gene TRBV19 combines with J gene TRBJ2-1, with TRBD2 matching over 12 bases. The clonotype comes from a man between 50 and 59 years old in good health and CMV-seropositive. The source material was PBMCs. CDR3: CASRFTSGGLEQFF. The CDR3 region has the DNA TGTGCCAGTAGATTCACTAGCGGGGGGCTCGAGCAGTTCTTC.